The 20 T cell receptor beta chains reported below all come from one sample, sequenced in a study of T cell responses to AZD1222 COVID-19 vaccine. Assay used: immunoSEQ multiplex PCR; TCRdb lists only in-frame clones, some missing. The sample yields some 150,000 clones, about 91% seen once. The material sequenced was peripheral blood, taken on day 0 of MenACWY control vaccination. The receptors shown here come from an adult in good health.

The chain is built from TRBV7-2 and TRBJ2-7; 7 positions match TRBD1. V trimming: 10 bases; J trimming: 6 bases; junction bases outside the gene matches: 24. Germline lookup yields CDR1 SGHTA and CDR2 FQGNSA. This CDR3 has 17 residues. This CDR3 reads CATSTGLISGSTGEQYF. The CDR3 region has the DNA TGTGCCACCTCGACAGGGTTAATTTCTGGATCCACCGGCGAGCAGTACTTC.

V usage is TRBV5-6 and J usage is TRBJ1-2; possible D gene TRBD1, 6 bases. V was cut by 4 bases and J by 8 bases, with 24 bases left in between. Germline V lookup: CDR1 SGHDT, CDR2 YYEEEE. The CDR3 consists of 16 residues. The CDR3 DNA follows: TGTGCCAGCAGCGGAGGCAGGGGCCCTTCTTCAGGGGGCTACACCTTC. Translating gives CASSGGRGPSSGGYTF.

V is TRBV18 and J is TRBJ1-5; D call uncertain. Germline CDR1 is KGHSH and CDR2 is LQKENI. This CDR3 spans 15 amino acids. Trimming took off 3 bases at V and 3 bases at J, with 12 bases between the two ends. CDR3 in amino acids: CASSPTDGLNQPQHF. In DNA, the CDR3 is TGTGCCAGCTCACCGACCGACGGACTCAATCAGCCCCAGCATTTT.

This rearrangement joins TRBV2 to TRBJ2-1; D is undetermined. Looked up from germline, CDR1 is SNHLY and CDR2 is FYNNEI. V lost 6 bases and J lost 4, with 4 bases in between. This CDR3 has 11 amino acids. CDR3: CASRGYNEQFF. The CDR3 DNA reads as TGTGCCAGCAGAGGATACAATGAGCAGTTCTTC.

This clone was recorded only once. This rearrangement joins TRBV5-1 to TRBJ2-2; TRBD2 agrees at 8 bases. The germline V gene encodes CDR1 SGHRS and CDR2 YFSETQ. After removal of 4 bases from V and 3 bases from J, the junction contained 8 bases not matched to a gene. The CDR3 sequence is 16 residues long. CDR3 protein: CASSISGTRDTGELFF. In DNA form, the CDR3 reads TGCGCCAGCAGCATCTCCGGGACTAGGGACACCGGGGAGCTGTTTTTT.

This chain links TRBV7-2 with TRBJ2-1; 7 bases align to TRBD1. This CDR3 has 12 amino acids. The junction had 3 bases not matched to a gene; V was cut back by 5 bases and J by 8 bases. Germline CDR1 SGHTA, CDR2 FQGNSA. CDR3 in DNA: TGTGCCAGCAGCGTCCAGGGGGATGAGCAGTTCTTC. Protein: CASSVQGDEQFF.

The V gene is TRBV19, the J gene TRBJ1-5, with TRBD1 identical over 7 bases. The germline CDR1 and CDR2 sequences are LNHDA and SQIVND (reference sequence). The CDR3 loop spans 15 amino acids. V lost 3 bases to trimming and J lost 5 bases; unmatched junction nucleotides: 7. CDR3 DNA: TGTGCCAGTAGTATGGGGAATCAGGGGGATCAGCCCCAGCATTTT. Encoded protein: CASSMGNQGDQPQHF.

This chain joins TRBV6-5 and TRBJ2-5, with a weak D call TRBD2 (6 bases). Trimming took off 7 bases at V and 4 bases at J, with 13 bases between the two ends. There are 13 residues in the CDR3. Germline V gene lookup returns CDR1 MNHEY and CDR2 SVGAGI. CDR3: CASKEGLSETQYF. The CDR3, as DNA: TGTGCCAGCAAGGAGGGTCTTTCAGAGACCCAGTACTTC.

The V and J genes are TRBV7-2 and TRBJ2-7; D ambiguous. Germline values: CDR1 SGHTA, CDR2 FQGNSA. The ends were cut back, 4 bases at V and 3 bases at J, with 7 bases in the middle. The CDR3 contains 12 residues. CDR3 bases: TGTGCCAGCAGCTCGAAATACTACGAGCAGTACTTC. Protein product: CASSSKYYEQYF.

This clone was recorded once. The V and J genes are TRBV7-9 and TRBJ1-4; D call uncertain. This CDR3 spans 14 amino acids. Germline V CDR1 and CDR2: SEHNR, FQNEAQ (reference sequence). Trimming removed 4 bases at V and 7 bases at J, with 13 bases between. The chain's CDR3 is CASSSVLGIEKLFF. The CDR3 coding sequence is TGTGCCAGCAGCTCAGTCCTGGGGATTGAAAAACTGTTTTTT.

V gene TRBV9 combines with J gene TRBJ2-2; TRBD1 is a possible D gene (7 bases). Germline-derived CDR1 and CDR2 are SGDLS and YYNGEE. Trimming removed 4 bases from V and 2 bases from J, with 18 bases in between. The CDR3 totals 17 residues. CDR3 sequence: CASSPTQQGTNTGELFF. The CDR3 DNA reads TGTGCCAGCAGCCCTACTCAACAGGGGACTAACACCGGGGAGCTGTTTTTT.

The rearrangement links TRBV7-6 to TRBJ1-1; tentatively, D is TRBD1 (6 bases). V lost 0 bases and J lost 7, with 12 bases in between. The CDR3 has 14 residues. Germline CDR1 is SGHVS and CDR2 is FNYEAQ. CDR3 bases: TGTGCCAGCAGCTTAGCGAGGGGGAGTGGTGAAGCTTTCTTT. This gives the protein CASSLARGSGEAFF.

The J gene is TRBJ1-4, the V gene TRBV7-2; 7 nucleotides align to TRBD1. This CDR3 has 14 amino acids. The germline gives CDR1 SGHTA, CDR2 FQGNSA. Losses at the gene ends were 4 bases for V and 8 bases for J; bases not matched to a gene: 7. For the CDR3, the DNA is TGTGCCAGCAGCTATGGTAGGGGGCGGGAAAAACTGTTTTTT. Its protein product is CASSYGRGREKLFF.

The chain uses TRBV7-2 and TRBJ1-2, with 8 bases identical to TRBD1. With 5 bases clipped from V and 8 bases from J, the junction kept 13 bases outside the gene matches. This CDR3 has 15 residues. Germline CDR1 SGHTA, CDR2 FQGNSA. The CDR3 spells CASSRGQGGSRGYTF. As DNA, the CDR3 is TGTGCCAGCAGCCGTGGACAGGGCGGTTCTCGAGGCTACACCTTC.

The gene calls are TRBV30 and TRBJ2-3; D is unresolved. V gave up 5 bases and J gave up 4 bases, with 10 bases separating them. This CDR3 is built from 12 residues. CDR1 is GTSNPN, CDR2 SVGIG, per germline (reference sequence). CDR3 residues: CAWGKLADTQYF. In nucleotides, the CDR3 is TGTGCCTGGGGAAAACTGGCAGATACGCAGTATTTT.

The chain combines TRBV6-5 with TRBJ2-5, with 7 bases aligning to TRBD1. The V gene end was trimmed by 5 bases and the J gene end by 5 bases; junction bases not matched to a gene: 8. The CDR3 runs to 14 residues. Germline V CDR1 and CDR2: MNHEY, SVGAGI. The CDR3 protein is CASSPTGIRETQYF. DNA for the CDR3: TGTGCCAGCAGTCCGACAGGGATAAGGGAGACCCAGTACTTC.

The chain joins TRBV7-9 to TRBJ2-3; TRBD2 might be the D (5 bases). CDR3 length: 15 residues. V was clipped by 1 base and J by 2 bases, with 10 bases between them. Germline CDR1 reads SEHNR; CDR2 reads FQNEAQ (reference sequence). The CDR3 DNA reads TGTGCCAGCAGCTTAGGGAGGTTGCCCACAGATACGCAGTATTTT. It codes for CASSLGRLPTDTQYF.

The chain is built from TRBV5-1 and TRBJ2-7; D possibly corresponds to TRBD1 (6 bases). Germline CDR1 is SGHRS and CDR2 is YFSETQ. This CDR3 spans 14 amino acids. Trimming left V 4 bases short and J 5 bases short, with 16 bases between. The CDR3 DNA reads TGCGCCAGCAGCCATATTACAGGGATCAACGAGCAGTACTTC. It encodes CASSHITGINEQYF.

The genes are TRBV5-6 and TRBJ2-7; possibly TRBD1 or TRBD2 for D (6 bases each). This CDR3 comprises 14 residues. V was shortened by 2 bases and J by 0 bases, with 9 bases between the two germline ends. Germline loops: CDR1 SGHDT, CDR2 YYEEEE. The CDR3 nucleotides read TGTGCCAGCAGCTTCGGGGGACACTCCTACGAGCAGTACTTC. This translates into CASSFGGHSYEQYF. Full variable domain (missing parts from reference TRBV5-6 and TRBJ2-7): DAGVTQSPTHLIKTRGQQVTLRCSPKSGHDTVSWYQQALGQGPQFIFQYYEEEERQRGNFPDRFSGHQFPNYSSELNVNALLLGDSALYLCASSFGGHSYEQYFGPGTRLTVT.

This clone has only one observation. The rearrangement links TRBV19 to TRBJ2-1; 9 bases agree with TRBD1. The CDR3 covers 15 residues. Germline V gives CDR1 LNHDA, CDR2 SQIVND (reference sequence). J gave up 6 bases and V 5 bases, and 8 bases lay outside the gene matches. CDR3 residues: CASSVSGTGFNEQFF. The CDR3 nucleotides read TGTGCCAGTAGTGTATCCGGGACAGGGTTCAATGAGCAGTTCTTC.